This T cell receptor beta chain was observed in a study of blood T cell repertoires in COVID-19. Overall study: Whether acute or convalescent, the COVID-19 samples came from the United States, Italy and Spain. PBMCs, B-cell-depleted T cells, or T cells provided the cDNA or gDNA that made up the material.

As processed by the authors: Reference gene primer amplification gave nucleated cell count estimates. Sequenced by immunoSEQ multiplex PCR; TCRdb stores in-frame clones only, minus some. That table is the source of V, J and clone size, and D and trimming were worked out from the DNA. The profile shows around 72,000 clones, 88% of them singletons. Germline-derived CDR1 and CDR2 are LNHDA and SQIVND (reference sequence). CDR3 length: 16 amino acids. Losses at the gene ends were 0 bases for V and 7 bases for J; bases not matched to a gene: 11. The sequenced material came from peripheral blood. The chain is built from TRBV19 and TRBJ1-2; 7 bases map to TRBD1. This receptor was obtained from a man aged 50-59 years with acute or convalescent COVID-19. The CDR3 DNA reads TGTGCCAGTAGTATAGACTACCTTGGGACAGACGCTGGCTACACCTTC. This translates into CASSIDYLGTDAGYTF.